Listed below are T cell receptor beta chains from one sample, sequenced in a study of T cell repertoires in cytomegalovirus infection. TCRdb reanalysed the reads using MiXCR and keeps one entry per CDR3 protein. This sample has about 130,000 distinct CDR3 sequences, with approximately 8.8% found just once. Sequencing was done on a sample of PBMCs. The receptors stem from a human donor in good health (CMV status not recorded). Some clones in this sample may be carry-over from other donors' samples. Both conserved end residues are part of each CDR3. D genes are given only for firm matches. Clone size appears in some rows only: once, few, many, or a class for an expanded clone.

d_call j_call v_call clone_size cdr3_aa cdr3_nt
TRBD1 TRBJ2-2 TRBV6-5 many CASSYLDRAGELFF TGTGCCAGCAGTTACCTGGACAGGGCCGGGGAGCTGTTTTTT
TRBD2 TRBJ2-1 TRBV20-1 few CSARDVSSGSSYNEQFF TGCAGTGCTAGAGATGTTTCTAGCGGGAGCTCCTACAATGAGCAGTTCTTC
NA TRBJ1-2 TRBV28 many CASSLFIQGAGYTF TGTGCCAGCAGTTTATTTATCCAAGGGGCTGGCTACACCTTC
TRBD2 TRBJ2-2 TRBV4-1 many CASSQDPPGLATGELFF TGCGCCAGCAGCCAAGATCCCCCGGGACTAGCCACCGGGGAGCTGTTTTTT
NA TRBJ2-7 TRBV11-2 NA CASSSYQGTSNEQYF TGTGCCAGCAGCTCTTATCAGGGGACAAGCAACGAGCAGTACTTC
TRBD1 TRBJ1-5 TRBV28 many CASSYPGTGNQPQHF TGTGCCAGCAGTTACCCCGGGACAGGGAATCAGCCCCAGCATTTT
NA TRBJ2-7 TRBV12-3/TRBV12-4 many CASSPRSYEQYF TGTGCCAGCAGTCCCCGATCCTACGAGCAGTACTTC
NA TRBJ2-1 TRBV19 many CASSLTGFSYNEQFF TGTGCCAGTAGCCTTACAGGGTTCTCCTACAATGAGCAGTTCTTC
NA TRBJ1-1 TRBV30 NA CALGQKDTNTEAFF TGTGCCTTAGGACAGAAAGATACTAACACTGAAGCTTTCTTT
NA TRBJ2-1 TRBV7-8 many CASFYSYNEQFF TGTGCCAGCTTTTATTCCTACAATGAGCAGTTCTTC
TRBD1 TRBJ2-1 TRBV6-2/TRBV6-3 many CASSYPTRGTGYLYNEQFF TGTGCCAGCAGTTACCCGACCAGGGGGACAGGGTATCTCTACAATGAGCAGTTCTTC
TRBD1 TRBJ1-6 TRBV6-1 many CASSWTGLNSPLHF TGTGCCAGCAGCTGGACAGGGCTTAATTCACCCCTCCACTTT
NA TRBJ2-1 TRBV2 many CASSNRQDHEQFF TGTGCCAGCAGTAATCGACAGGACCATGAGCAGTTCTTC
NA TRBJ2-2 TRBV2 many CASSGQANTGELFF TGTGCCAGCAGTGGGCAAGCGAACACCGGGGAGCTGTTTTTT
NA TRBJ2-7 TRBV2 many CASSDSGNYEQYF TGTGCCAGCAGTGATAGCGGAAACTACGAGCAGTACTTC
NA TRBJ2-1 TRBV5-6 many CASSRGTVYNEQFF TGTGCCAGCAGCCGCGGGACGGTATACAATGAGCAGTTCTTC
NA TRBJ2-7 TRBV2 NA CASTRTGTNSYEQYF TGTGCCAGCACCAGAACGGGGACCAATTCCTACGAGCAGTACTTC
NA TRBJ2-5 TRBV5-1 NA CASSPRGTGLGETQYF TGCGCCAGCAGCCCTCGAGGAACAGGGTTGGGAGAGACCCAGTACTTC
NA TRBJ2-5 TRBV2 few CASKQGPETQYF TGTGCCAGCAAGCAGGGGCCGGAGACCCAGTACTTC
NA TRBJ1-1 TRBV20-1 many CSAPSSGASGTEAFF TGCAGTGCTCCTTCGTCAGGGGCGAGCGGCACTGAAGCTTTCTTT
NA TRBJ2-5 TRBV7-6 many CASSLAPGGETQYF TGTGCCAGCAGCTTAGCCCCGGGGGGCGAGACCCAGTACTTC
TRBD2 TRBJ2-3 TRBV5-1 few CASSLTPQAGVSSTDTQYF TGCGCCAGCAGTTTGACCCCTCAGGCGGGGGTCTCTAGCACAGATACGCAGTATTTT
NA TRBJ2-3 TRBV9 few CASSGSGTTDTQYF TGTGCCAGCAGCGGGTCCGGCACCACAGATACGCAGTATTTT
NA TRBJ1-5 TRBV2 NA CASSEEVDSRNQPQHF TGTGCCAGCAGTGAAGAGGTGGATTCCCGCAATCAGCCCCAGCATTTT
TRBD1 TRBJ2-5 TRBV7-2 many CASSQDRGQETQYF TGTGCCAGCAGCCAGGACAGGGGTCAAGAGACCCAGTACTTC
NA TRBJ1-1 TRBV7-9 many CASRPLVQASGTEAFF TGTGCCTCTAGGCCCCTCGTTCAGGCTTCGGGGACTGAAGCTTTCTTT
TRBD1 TRBJ2-5 TRBV29-1 NA CSGTGQETQYF TGCAGCGGGACAGGGCAAGAGACCCAGTACTTC
NA TRBJ1-1 TRBV7-6 NA CASSYDGRMNTEAFF TGTGCCAGCAGCTACGACGGACGGATGAACACTGAAGCTTTCTTT
NA TRBJ1-1 TRBV5-1 many CASSLSPTVLNTEAFF TGCGCCAGCAGCTTGTCTCCGACAGTCTTGAACACTGAAGCTTTCTTT
NA TRBJ1-6 TRBV23-1 many CASSQSGPGQRSPLHF TGCGCCAGCAGTCAATCAGGGCCCGGACAGAGGTCACCCCTCCACTTT
NA TRBJ1-3 TRBV15 few CATSRTDTGNGNTIYF TGTGCCACCAGCCGAACCGATACAGGGAATGGAAACACCATATATTTT
NA TRBJ2-7 TRBV7-2 many CASSLALNEQYF TGTGCCAGCAGCTTAGCTCTCAACGAGCAGTACTTC
NA TRBJ2-5 TRBV15 NA CATSRSNQETQYF TGTGCCACCAGCAGAAGTAATCAAGAGACCCAGTACTTC
TRBD1 TRBJ2-5 TRBV29-1 NA CSDRTGPKETQYF TGCAGCGACCGGACAGGTCCCAAAGAGACCCAGTACTTC
NA TRBJ2-5 TRBV7-9 many CASSLGQLQETQYF TGTGCCAGCAGCCTCGGACAGCTCCAAGAGACCCAGTACTTC
NA TRBJ2-7 TRBV12-3/TRBV12-4 many CASSFGTEQYF TGTGCCAGCAGTTTCGGTACCGAGCAGTACTTC
TRBD1 TRBJ2-3 TRBV2 NA CASTRDRGTDTQYF TGTGCCAGCACCCGGGACAGGGGCACAGATACGCAGTATTTT
NA TRBJ1-1 TRBV5-4 NA CASSLTIGNTEAFF TGTGCCAGCAGCTTGACAATTGGGAACACTGAAGCTTTCTTT
TRBD1 TRBJ1-1 TRBV5-6 many CASYRQGRNTEAFF TGTGCCAGCTACCGACAGGGGAGGAACACTGAAGCTTTCTTT
NA TRBJ1-1 TRBV6-1 many CASSDTRSTEAFF TGTGCCAGCAGTGACACGAGATCCACTGAAGCTTTCTTT
NA TRBJ1-2 TRBV28 many CASSLPPGDYGYTF TGTGCCAGCAGTTTGCCACCTGGGGACTATGGCTACACCTTC
NA TRBJ2-1 TRBV5-1 many CASTHEGYNEQFF TGCGCCAGCACCCACGAGGGATACAATGAGCAGTTCTTC
NA TRBJ2-1 TRBV20-1 many CSAISLRAPGYNEQFF TGCAGTGCTATAAGTCTCCGGGCCCCCGGCTACAATGAGCAGTTCTTC
NA TRBJ2-7 TRBV20-1 NA CSARVEGAGYEQYF TGCAGTGCTAGAGTGGAGGGGGCTGGATACGAGCAGTACTTC
NA TRBJ1-5 TRBV12-3/TRBV12-4 many CASRGTLNQPQHF TGTGCCAGCCGGGGAACCTTAAATCAGCCCCAGCATTTT
NA TRBJ1-1 TRBV20-1 once CSARGALRNTEAFF TGCAGTGCTAGAGGGGCCCTGAGGAACACTGAAGCTTTCTTT
TRBD2 TRBJ2-7 TRBV28 many CASSSSGTKNEQYF TGTGCCAGCAGTAGTAGCGGGACGAAGAACGAGCAGTACTTC
NA TRBJ2-2 TRBV20-1 NA CSARGGETGELFF TGCAGTGCTAGAGGTGGGGAGACCGGGGAGCTGTTTTTT
TRBD1 TRBJ1-4 TRBV6-6 many CASSLYRGHTNEKLFF TGTGCCAGCAGTCTTTACAGGGGGCACACTAATGAAAAACTGTTTTTT
NA TRBJ2-1 TRBV12-3/TRBV12-4 many CASSDVGHVYNEQFF TGTGCCAGCAGTGATGTGGGGCATGTCTACAATGAGCAGTTCTTC
TRBD1 TRBJ2-3 TRBV29-1 many CSVGWGQGAYTQYF TGCAGCGTTGGGTGGGGACAGGGGGCATATACGCAGTATTTT
NA TRBJ1-1 TRBV18 NA CASSPPEDPNTEAFF TGTGCCAGCTCACCACCGGAAGACCCGAACACTGAAGCTTTCTTT
TRBD1 TRBJ2-5 TRBV7-2 many CASRRDPTGRETQYF TGTGCCAGCAGACGGGACCCGACAGGGCGGGAGACCCAGTACTTC
NA TRBJ2-3 TRBV6-8 NA CASSRGGSRDTQYF TGTGCCAGCAGCCGTGGGGGTTCTCGAGATACGCAGTATTTT
NA TRBJ2-7 TRBV14 few CASSQLARGSEQYF TGTGCCAGCAGCCAATTGGCCAGGGGAAGCGAGCAGTACTTC
NA TRBJ1-6 TRBV2 many CASSRDGPLHF TGTGCCAGCAGTCGGGATGGACCCCTCCACTTT
TRBD1 TRBJ1-1 TRBV6-6 many CASSASGTGGEAFF TGTGCCAGCAGTGCCTCCGGGACAGGGGGCGAAGCTTTCTTT
NA TRBJ2-7 TRBV11-2 many CASSLDSVTTYEQYF TGTGCCAGCAGCTTAGATTCGGTGACTACCTACGAGCAGTACTTC
TRBD1 TRBJ1-3 TRBV5-1 NA CASSGGQHSGNTIYF TGCGCCAGCAGCGGGGGACAGCACTCTGGAAACACCATATATTTT